This T cell receptor (beta chain) appears in the sequencing data of a study of T cells in Graves' hyperthyroidism and ophthalmopathy. Across the whole study: Initial diagnosis, before any treatment, was when peripheral blood was collected.

Diagnoses used clinical symptoms, serum thyroxine and TRAb, thyroid ultrasound and orbital computed tomography. Looked up from germline, CDR1 is GTSNPN and CDR2 is SVGIG (reference sequence). The CDR3 extends over 15 amino acids. After removal of 0 bases from V and 8 bases from J, the junction contained 5 bases not matched to a gene. Many counts were recorded for this clonotype. RNA transcripts served as the template for amplifying TCR beta CDR3 regions. With the HTBI primer set, the TCR CDR3 went through a first round of RT-PCR. MiXCR, run by TCRdb on the multiplex PCR reads, gives a single entry per CDR3 protein. The sample carries hundreds of thousands of distinct CDR3 sequences, 16% recorded once.

The source material was blood. The sequence was collected from a woman under 40 with Graves' hyperthyroidism. The rearrangement uses TRBV30 and TRBJ2-1, with TRBD2 identical over 12 bases. The CDR3 protein is CAWSVTSGSSDEQFF. The CDR3 DNA sequence: TGTGCCTGGAGTGTGACTAGCGGGAGTAGCGATGAGCAGTTCTTC.